These 27 T cell receptor beta chains came from one sample sequenced in a study of vaccination effects on CD4 cells after COVID-19. Cultured cells yielded isolated CD4+ T cells after less than 11 days. Participants got two doses of BNT162b2 or mRNA-1273 vaccine. What these receptors recognize is not known. Profiling relied on immunoSEQ multiplex PCR, and the TCRdb table lists in-frame clones only, not all of them. Of fewer than 75,000 clones listed, 78% were seen once; the top ten hold 4.3%. The starting material was CD4+ T cells from PBMCs cultured without peptide, obtained after COVID-19 vaccination. The receptors were sampled from a human donor who received a COVID-19 vaccine.

The chain carries TRBV5-5 and TRBJ1-6, with 7 bases that match TRBD1. The CDR3 is 15 residues long. Germline V gene lookup returns CDR1 SGHKS and CDR2 YYEKEE (reference sequence). V was clipped by 3 bases and J by 7 bases; unmatched bases: 7. DNA for the CDR3: TGTGCCAGCAGCTCGACGGGACAGAGGAATTCACCCCTCCACTTT. Its protein is CASSSTGQRNSPLHF.

The chain links TRBV12-3 or TRBV12-4 to TRBJ1-1, with TRBD1 identical over 7 bases. V trimming: 6 bases; J trimming: 10 bases; junction bases outside the gene matches: 8. This CDR3 region has 12 residues. The CDR3 protein is CASSHPDRAAFF. As DNA, the CDR3 is TGTGCCAGCAGCCACCCTGACAGGGCAGCTTTCTTT.

This clone came up a few times. The chain links TRBV6-6 to TRBJ2-6, with 7 nucleotides matching TRBD2. Germline trimming cut 8 bases from V and 4 bases from J; bases unmatched to any gene: 11. The germline CDR1 and CDR2 sequences are MNHNY and SVGAGI (reference sequence). The CDR3 spans 16 residues. CDR3 coding DNA: TGTGCCAGCGGACTAGGTCTGGGGTCCGGGGCCAACGTCCTGACTTTC. Protein sequence: CASGLGLGSGANVLTF.

The chain employs TRBV18 and TRBJ1-1; 7 nucleotides match TRBD1. V dropped 3 bases and J dropped 3; count of bases not matched to a gene: 4. Germline values: CDR1 KGHSH, CDR2 LQKENI. The CDR3 has 14 residues. Here the CDR3 reads CASSPQTGHTEAFF. In DNA form, the CDR3 reads TGTGCCAGCTCACCCCAGACAGGGCACACTGAAGCTTTCTTT.

The chain carries TRBV4-2 and TRBJ1-4, with D uncertain. The CDR3 loop spans 14 amino acids. V was trimmed by 1 base and J by 0 bases, leaving 3 bases between them. The germline gives CDR1 LGHNA, CDR2 YNFKEQ. CDR3 residues: CASSQVATNEKLFF. CDR3 nucleotide sequence: TGTGCCAGCAGCCAAGTCGCAACTAATGAAAAACTGTTTTTT.

This chain joins TRBV6-5 and TRBJ1-4, with 7 bases aligning to TRBD1. The CDR3 spans 15 residues. Germline CDR1 reads MNHEY; CDR2 reads SVGAGI. The J segment lost 4 bases and the V segment lost 7 bases, leaving 9 bases of the junction unmatched. CDR3 sequence (DNA): TGTGCCAGCATCCTTTCCGGGACAGATAATGAAAAACTGTTTTTT. It yields the protein CASILSGTDNEKLFF.

The chain carries TRBV25-1 and TRBJ1-6; D unclear. This CDR3 region has 15 residues. Trimming stripped 5 bases from V and 4 bases from J, with 12 bases between. Looked up from germline, CDR1 is MGHDK and CDR2 is SYGVNS. The CDR3 nucleotides are TGTGCCAGCAGTAAACTCTGGGGATATAATTCACCCCTCCACTTT. It codes for CASSKLWGYNSPLHF. Supplemented by reference TRBV25-1 and TRBJ1-6, the full variable domain reads EADIYQTPRYLVIGTGKKITLECSQTMGHDKMYWYQQDPGMELHLIHYSYGVNSTEKGDLSSESTVSRIRTEHFPLTLESARPSHTSQYLCASSKLWGYNSPLHFGNGTRLTVT.

The chain is built from TRBV27 and TRBJ2-3, with D unresolved. Trimming left V 10 bases short and J 4 bases short, with 18 bases between. There are 14 residues in the CDR3. Germline V gene lookup returns CDR1 MNHEY and CDR2 SMNVEV (reference sequence). The CDR3 nucleotides are TGTGCCACCCGTGAGGCGCTAGGAGCAGATACGCAGTATTTT. It specifies CATREALGADTQYF.

The V gene is TRBV27, the J gene TRBJ2-7, with D possibly being TRBD1 (6 bases). Germline V lookup: CDR1 MNHEY, CDR2 SMNVEV (reference sequence). CDR3 length equals 15 residues. Between the trimmed V and J ends, which lost 2 bases and 0 bases, there was a span of 11 bases. CDR3 region: CASSLGGSSSYEQYF. The CDR3 nucleotides are TGTGCCAGCAGTTTAGGGGGCTCGAGCTCCTACGAGCAGTACTTC.

The rearrangement links TRBV5-1 to TRBJ1-1, with 7 bases lining up with TRBD1. Germline assignment: CDR1 SGHRS and CDR2 YFSETQ. The CDR3 is made up of 14 amino acids. Trimming removed 3 bases from V and 0 bases from J; junction bases left unmatched: 2. The CDR3 DNA sequence: TGCGCCAGCAGCTGGGACAGTCTGAACACTGAAGCTTTCTTT. Amino acid sequence: CASSWDSLNTEAFF.

The chain combines TRBV7-2 with TRBJ1-2; 7 bases align to TRBD1. Trimming at V came to 5 bases and at J to 4 bases, leaving 13 bases not matched to a gene. The CDR3 covers 16 residues. Germline V gives CDR1 SGHTA, CDR2 FQGNSA. In DNA, the CDR3 is TGTGCCAGCAGCCCCGGACCCCAGGGGGAGAGCTATGGCTACACCTTC. Translated: CASSPGPQGESYGYTF.

The rearrangement uses TRBV5-4 and TRBJ1-2; 8 bases line up with TRBD1. This CDR3 has 14 amino acids. Unmatched junction bases numbered 10, after V lost 4 bases and J lost 8 bases. Looked up from germline, CDR1 is SGHNT and CDR2 is YYREEE (reference sequence). Written as DNA, the CDR3 is TGTGCCAGCAGCCCTGGACAGGGAACGGAAGGCTACACCTTC. Its translation is CASSPGQGTEGYTF.

The rearrangement joins TRBV5-1 to TRBJ1-1, with TRBD1 matching 7 bases. V was pared by 1 base and J by 0 bases, with 3 bases of the junction left unmatched. The V gene's germline CDR1 is SGHRS and CDR2 YFSETQ. The CDR3 loop spans 15 amino acids. The DNA of the CDR3 is TGCGCCAGCAGCTTGTGGGACAGCTTGAACACTGAAGCTTTCTTT. Its translation is CASSLWDSLNTEAFF.

V and J are TRBV19 and TRBJ2-2; D uncertain. Per germline, CDR1 LNHDA and CDR2 SQIVND (reference sequence). This CDR3 region has 14 residues. Trimming stripped 4 bases from V and 1 base from J, with 7 bases between. Here the CDR3 reads CASSTTLNTGELFF. DNA of the CDR3: TGTGCCAGTAGTACGACCTTGAACACCGGGGAGCTGTTTTTT.

The J gene is TRBJ1-4, the V gene TRBV6-5; D remains unclear. The V and J ends lost 6 bases and 6 bases respectively, with 14 bases between them. Germline loops: CDR1 MNHEY, CDR2 SVGAGI. This CDR3 is 14 amino acids long. CDR3 region: CASRREVLDEKLFF. CDR3 bases: TGTGCCAGCAGGAGGGAGGTATTAGATGAAAAACTGTTTTTT.

This sequence joins TRBV30 and TRBJ1-5; 9 bases match TRBD1. The V gene's germline CDR1 is GTSNPN and CDR2 SVGIG (reference sequence). The CDR3 extends over 14 amino acids. V shed 0 bases and J 4 bases; nucleotides not matched to a gene: 1. CDR3 sequence reads: CAWSVGTGNQPQHF. CDR3 bases: TGTGCCTGGAGTGTAGGGACAGGGAATCAGCCCCAGCATTTT.

The chain joins TRBV19 to TRBJ1-2; D gene ambiguous. The V gene lost 4 bases and the J gene lost 4 bases, with 13 bases spanning the gap. There are 14 residues in the CDR3. Germline-derived CDR1 and CDR2 are LNHDA and SQIVND (reference sequence). CDR3 in DNA: TGTGCCAGTAGTAGCCAGAGAGGTTCCTATGGCTACACCTTC. Encoded protein: CASSSQRGSYGYTF.

The chain employs TRBV9 and TRBJ2-4, with TRBD2 identical over 12 bases. CDR3 length equals 15 residues. Germline CDR1 SGDLS, CDR2 YYNGEE. Losses at the gene ends were 2 bases for V and 7 bases for J; bases not matched to a gene: 4. CDR3 residues: CASSVTGTSGNIQYF. As DNA, the CDR3 is TGTGCCAGCAGCGTGACCGGGACTAGCGGGAACATTCAGTACTTC.

V usage is TRBV6-6 and J usage is TRBJ2-5, with 11 bases lining up with TRBD2. This CDR3 contains 13 residues. The V and J ends lost 6 bases and 5 bases, in that order; junction bases with no gene match: 2. Germline V lookup: CDR1 MNHNY, CDR2 SVGAGI (reference sequence). As DNA, the CDR3 is TGTGCCAGCAGCCGGACTAGCGGGGAGACCCAGTACTTC. Residues: CASSRTSGETQYF.

V gene TRBV7-6 combines with J gene TRBJ2-1, with 9 bases fitting TRBD2. The germline V gene encodes CDR1 SGHVS and CDR2 FNYEAQ. The CDR3 runs 16 residues. V shed 2 bases and J 6 bases; nucleotides not matched to a gene: 8. CDR3 amino acids: CASSLSLGSGSNEQFF. The CDR3 DNA reads as TGTGCCAGCAGCTTAAGTCTTGGTAGCGGGAGCAATGAGCAGTTCTTC.

V and J are TRBV27 and TRBJ2-7, with TRBD2 matching 10 bases. CDR3 size: 15 residues. The V gene end was trimmed by 6 bases and the J gene end by 1 base; junction bases not matched to a gene: 6. Germline CDR1 reads MNHEY; CDR2 reads SMNVEV (reference sequence). CDR3 nucleotides: TGTGCCAGCAGGGGACTAGCGCCCGTTTCCTACGAGCAGTACTTC. Its translation: CASRGLAPVSYEQYF.

The chain employs TRBV30 and TRBJ1-1; no definite D call. Germline V gene lookup returns CDR1 GTSNPN and CDR2 SVGIG (reference sequence). The CDR3 has 14 residues. Between the trimmed V and J ends, which lost 0 bases and 8 bases, there was a span of 16 bases. CDR3 in amino acids: CAWSVPPGPGEAFF. CDR3 bases: TGTGCCTGGAGTGTACCCCCCGGACCGGGAGAAGCTTTCTTT.

This sequence joins TRBV4-1 and TRBJ2-7, with D tentatively TRBD1 or TRBD2 (5 bases each). CDR3 length: 15 residues. V lost 2 bases to trimming and J lost 2 bases, with 13 bases between them. Germline CDR1 is MGHRA and CDR2 is YSYEKL. The CDR3 here is CASSQIRDPAYEQYF. The CDR3 DNA sequence: TGCGCCAGCAGCCAAATCCGGGACCCGGCCTACGAGCAGTACTTC.

This clone was recorded once. The chain employs TRBV2 and TRBJ2-7; the D is unclear. V lost 4 bases to trimming and J lost 3 bases, with 4 bases between them. This CDR3 has 11 residues. The germline V gene has CDR1 SNHLY and CDR2 FYNNEI. The CDR3 DNA is TGTGCCAGCAGTGTCGACTACGAGCAGTACTTC. This gives the protein CASSVDYEQYF.

The chain combines TRBV5-4 with TRBJ2-5; TRBD2 matches 8 bases. The CDR3 has 18 amino acids. Trimming removed 4 bases from V and 2 bases from J; junction bases left unmatched: 16. CDR1 is SGHNT and CDR2 is YYREEE in the germline V gene (reference sequence). CDR3 protein: CASSLAPQGSGVQETQYF. In nucleotides, the CDR3 is TGTGCCAGCAGCCTGGCCCCTCAGGGTAGCGGGGTTCAAGAGACCCAGTACTTC. Complete variable domain (other parts from reference TRBV5-4 and TRBJ2-5): ETGVTQSPTHLIKTRGQQVTLRCSSQSGHNTVSWYQQALGQGPQFIFQYYREEENGRGNFPPRFSGLQFPNYSSELNVNALELDDSALYLCASSLAPQGSGVQETQYFGPGTRLLVL.

This clone occurred a few times. The chain is built from TRBV5-5 and TRBJ1-1; D gene ambiguous. Germline lookup yields CDR1 SGHKS and CDR2 YYEKEE (reference sequence). The CDR3 is 13 amino acids. Trimming pared 7 bases from V and 11 bases from J, leaving 21 bases between. CDR3 protein: CASLEGQTRRAFF. DNA for the CDR3: TGTGCCAGCCTAGAGGGCCAAACTAGGAGGGCTTTCTTT.

This rearrangement joins TRBV15 to TRBJ2-5; D tentatively reads TRBD1 or TRBD2 (5 bases each). Per germline, CDR1 LNHNV and CDR2 YYDKDF (reference sequence). The CDR3 spans 18 residues. Deletions cut 2 bases from V and 4 bases from J, with 23 bases between. In nucleotides, the CDR3 is TGTGCCACCAGCAGAACCAAAGGATCCGGGACGCCCGGAGAGACCCAGTACTTC. As protein: CATSRTKGSGTPGETQYF.